This T cell receptor beta chain stems from a study of blood T cell repertoires in COVID-19. Study background: Specimens from acute and convalescent COVID-19 originated in the United States, Italy and Spain. Nucleic acid was either cDNA or gDNA, and it came from T cells, B-cell-depleted T cells, or PBMCs.

The germline V gene encodes CDR1 MDHEN and CDR2 SYDVKM. The V gene end was trimmed by 4 bases and the J gene end by 5 bases; junction bases not matched to a gene: 6. This CDR3 has 14 amino acids. Original processing notes: The authors estimated nucleated cell counts from reference gene primer amplification. This table comes from immunoSEQ multiplex PCR, and its TCRdb copy is limited to in-frame clones, with some not included. Clone size and the V and J calls come from that table; the DNA yielded D and trimming. The sample lists about 59,000 clones; about nine tenths were seen once. The sequence came from a human donor in a cohort sampled during active COVID-19. The rearrangement uses TRBV28 and TRBJ1-1; 8 nucleotides align to TRBD1. Material for sequencing was peripheral blood. The CDR3 sequence: CASSSRTGMTEAFF. The CDR3 nucleotides read TGTGCCAGCAGTTCTCGGACAGGGATGACTGAAGCTTTCTTT.